A single T cell receptor (beta chain) is shown here with its context. This specimen belongs to a study of chemoradiotherapy in HPV16-positive cancers. The ends were cut back, 3 bases at V and 3 bases at J, with 15 bases in the middle. The CDR3 is 15 amino acids. Germline values: CDR1 MNHEY, CDR2 SVGAGI. The repertoire was sequenced with immunoSEQ multiplex PCR; TCRdb's copy has only in-frame clones and lacks some. The data contain roughly 34,000 clones, around four fifths of them singletons. The sequencing here drew on blood, taken from a patient who underwent chemoradiotherapy. V is TRBV6-5 and J is TRBJ2-7; possible D gene TRBD2, 6 bases. The TCR originated in a human donor with HPV-associated anogenital cancer. The CDR3 loop reads CASSYSSGGVYEQYF. Written as DNA, the CDR3 is TGTGCCAGCAGTTATTCTTCGGGCGGGGTCTACGAGCAGTACTTC.